The following is a TCR beta chain sequence with its context. The data were obtained in a study of blood T cell repertoires in COVID-19. Across the study: Material from acute and convalescent COVID-19 was sourced from the United States, Italy and Spain. PBMCs, B-cell-depleted T cells, or T cells provided the cDNA or gDNA that made up the material.

There are 15 residues in the CDR3. Deletions cut 0 bases from V and 1 base from J, with 9 bases between. Germline loops: CDR1 SGHVS, CDR2 FQNEAQ. Authors' methods: Amplification with reference gene primers provided the estimates of nucleated cell counts. Measured with immunoSEQ multiplex PCR; TCRdb has only the in-frame clones, and not every one. Clone size and V and J calls were adopted from that table, with D and trimming inferred from the DNA. The top ten hold approximately 2.5% of the sample, which has roughly 120,000 clones, 75% to 90% seen once. V and J are TRBV7-8 and TRBJ2-5, with D uncertain. The receptor's source is a man between 25 and 39 years old with acute or convalescent COVID-19. The sample was peripheral blood. CDR3: CASSLAAGAQETQYF. DNA of the CDR3: TGTGCCAGCAGCTTAGCGGCTGGAGCCCAAGAGACCCAGTACTTC.